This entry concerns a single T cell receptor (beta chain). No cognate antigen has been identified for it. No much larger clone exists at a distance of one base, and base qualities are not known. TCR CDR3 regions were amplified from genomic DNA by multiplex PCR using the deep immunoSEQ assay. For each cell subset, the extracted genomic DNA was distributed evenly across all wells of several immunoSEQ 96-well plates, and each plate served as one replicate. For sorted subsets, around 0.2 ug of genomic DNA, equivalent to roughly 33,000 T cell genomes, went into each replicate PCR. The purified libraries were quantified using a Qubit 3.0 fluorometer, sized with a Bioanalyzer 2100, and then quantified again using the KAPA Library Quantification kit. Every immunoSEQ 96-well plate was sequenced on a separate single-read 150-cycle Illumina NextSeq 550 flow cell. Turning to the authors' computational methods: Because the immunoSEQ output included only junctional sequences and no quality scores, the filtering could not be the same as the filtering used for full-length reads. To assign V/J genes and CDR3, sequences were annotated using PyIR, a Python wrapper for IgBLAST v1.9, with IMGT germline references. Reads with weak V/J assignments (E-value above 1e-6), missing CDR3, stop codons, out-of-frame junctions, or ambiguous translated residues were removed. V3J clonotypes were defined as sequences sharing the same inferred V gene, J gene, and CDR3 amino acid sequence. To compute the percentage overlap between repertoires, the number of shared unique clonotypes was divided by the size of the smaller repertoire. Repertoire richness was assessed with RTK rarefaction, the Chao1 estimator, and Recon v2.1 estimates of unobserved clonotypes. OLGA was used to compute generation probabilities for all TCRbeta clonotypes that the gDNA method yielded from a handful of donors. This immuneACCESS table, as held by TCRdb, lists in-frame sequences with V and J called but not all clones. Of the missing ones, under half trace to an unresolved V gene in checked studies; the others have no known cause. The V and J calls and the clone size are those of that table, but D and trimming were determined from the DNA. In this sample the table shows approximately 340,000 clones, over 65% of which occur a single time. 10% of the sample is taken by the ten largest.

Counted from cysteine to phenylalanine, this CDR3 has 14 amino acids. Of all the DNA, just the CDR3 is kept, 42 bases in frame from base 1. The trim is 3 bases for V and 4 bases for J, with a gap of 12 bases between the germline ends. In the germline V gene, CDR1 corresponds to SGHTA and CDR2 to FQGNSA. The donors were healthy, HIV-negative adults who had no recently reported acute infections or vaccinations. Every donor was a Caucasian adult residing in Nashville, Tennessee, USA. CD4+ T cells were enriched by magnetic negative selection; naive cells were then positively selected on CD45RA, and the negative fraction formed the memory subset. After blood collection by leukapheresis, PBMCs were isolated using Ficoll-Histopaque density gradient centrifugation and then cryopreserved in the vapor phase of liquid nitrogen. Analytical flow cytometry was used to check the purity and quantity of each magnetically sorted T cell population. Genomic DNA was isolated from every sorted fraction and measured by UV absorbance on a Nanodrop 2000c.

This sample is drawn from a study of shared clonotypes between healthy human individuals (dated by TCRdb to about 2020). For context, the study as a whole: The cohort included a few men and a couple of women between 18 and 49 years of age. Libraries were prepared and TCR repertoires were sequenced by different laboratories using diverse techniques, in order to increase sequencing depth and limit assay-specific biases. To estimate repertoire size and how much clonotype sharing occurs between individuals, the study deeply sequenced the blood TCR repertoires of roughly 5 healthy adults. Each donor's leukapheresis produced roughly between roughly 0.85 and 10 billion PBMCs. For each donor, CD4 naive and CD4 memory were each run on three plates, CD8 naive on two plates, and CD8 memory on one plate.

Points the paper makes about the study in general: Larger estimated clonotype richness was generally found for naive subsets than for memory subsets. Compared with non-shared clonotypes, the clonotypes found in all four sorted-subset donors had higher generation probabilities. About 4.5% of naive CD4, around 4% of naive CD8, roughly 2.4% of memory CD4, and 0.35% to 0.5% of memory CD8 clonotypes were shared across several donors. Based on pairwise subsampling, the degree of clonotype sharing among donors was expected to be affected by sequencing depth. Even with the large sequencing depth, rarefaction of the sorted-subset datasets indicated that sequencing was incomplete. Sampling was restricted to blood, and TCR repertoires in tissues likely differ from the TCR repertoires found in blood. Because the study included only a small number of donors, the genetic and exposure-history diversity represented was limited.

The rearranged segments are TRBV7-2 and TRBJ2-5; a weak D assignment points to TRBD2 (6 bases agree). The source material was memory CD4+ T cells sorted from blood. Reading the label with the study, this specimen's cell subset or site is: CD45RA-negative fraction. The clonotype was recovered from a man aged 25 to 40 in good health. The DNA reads TGTGCCAGCAGCTTCGGATCCGGGAGAGAGACCCAGTACTTC. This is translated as CASSFGSGRETQYF.